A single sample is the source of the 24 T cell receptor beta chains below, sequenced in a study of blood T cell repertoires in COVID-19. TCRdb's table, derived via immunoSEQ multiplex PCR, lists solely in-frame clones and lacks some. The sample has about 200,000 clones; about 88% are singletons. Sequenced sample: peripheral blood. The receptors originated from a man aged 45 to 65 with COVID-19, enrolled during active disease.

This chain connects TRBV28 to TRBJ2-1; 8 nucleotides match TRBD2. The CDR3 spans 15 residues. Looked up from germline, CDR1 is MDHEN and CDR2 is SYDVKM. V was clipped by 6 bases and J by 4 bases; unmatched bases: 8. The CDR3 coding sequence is TGTGCCAGCAGACCCCAACTAGCGGAATACAATGAGCAGTTCTTC. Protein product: CASRPQLAEYNEQFF. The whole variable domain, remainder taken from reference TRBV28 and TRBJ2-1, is DVKVTQSSRYLVKRTGEKVFLECVQDMDHENMFWYRQDPGLGLRLIYFSYDVKMKEKGDIPEGYSVSREKKERFSLILESASTNQTSMYLCASRPQLAEYNEQFFGPGTRLTVL.

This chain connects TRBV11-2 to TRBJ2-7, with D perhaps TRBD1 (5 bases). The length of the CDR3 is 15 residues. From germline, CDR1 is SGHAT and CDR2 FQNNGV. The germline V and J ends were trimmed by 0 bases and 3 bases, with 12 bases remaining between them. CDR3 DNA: TGTGCCAGCAGCTTAGAACTCCTAACAGGCTACGAGCAGTACTTC. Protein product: CASSLELLTGYEQYF. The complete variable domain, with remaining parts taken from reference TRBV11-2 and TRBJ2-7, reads EAGVAQSPRYKIIEKRQSVAFWCNPISGHATLYWYQQILGQGPKLLIQFQNNGVVDDSQLPKDRFSAERLKGVDSTLKIQPAKLEDSAVYLCASSLELLTGYEQYFGPGTRLTVT.

In DNA form, the CDR3 reads TGTGCCAGCAGCAAAGGGACAGGGGATAACTATGGCTACACCTTC. It is translated as CASSKGTGDNYGYTF. The gene calls are TRBV21-1 and TRBJ1-2; the table's D call of TRBD1 was not tested on the DNA. TRBV21-1 is listed as a pseudogene. The CDR3 is made up of 15 amino acids.

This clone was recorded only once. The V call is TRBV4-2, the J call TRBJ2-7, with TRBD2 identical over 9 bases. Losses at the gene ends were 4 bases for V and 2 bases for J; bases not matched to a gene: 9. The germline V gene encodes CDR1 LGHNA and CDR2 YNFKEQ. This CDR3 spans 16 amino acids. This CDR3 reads CASSPEGASGTYEQYF. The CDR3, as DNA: TGTGCCAGCAGCCCCGAGGGGGCTAGCGGGACCTACGAGCAGTACTTC.

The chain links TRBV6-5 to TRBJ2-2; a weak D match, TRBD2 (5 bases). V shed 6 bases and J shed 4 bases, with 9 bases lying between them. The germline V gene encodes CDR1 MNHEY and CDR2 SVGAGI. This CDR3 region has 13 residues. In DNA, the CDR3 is TGTGCCAGCAGAAGAGGGTCCACCGGGGAGCTGTTTTTT. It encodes CASRRGSTGELFF.

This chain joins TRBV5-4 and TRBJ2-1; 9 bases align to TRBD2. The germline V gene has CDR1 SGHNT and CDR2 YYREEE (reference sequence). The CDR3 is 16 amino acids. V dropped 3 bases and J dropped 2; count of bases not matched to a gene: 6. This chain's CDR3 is CASSSLAGTTYNEQFF. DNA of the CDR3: TGTGCCAGCAGCTCCCTAGCGGGGACCACCTACAATGAGCAGTTCTTC.

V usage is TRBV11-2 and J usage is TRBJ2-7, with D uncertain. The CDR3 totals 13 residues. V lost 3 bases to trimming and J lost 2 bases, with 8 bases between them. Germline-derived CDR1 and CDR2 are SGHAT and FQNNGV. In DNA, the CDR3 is TGTGCCAGCAGCTTCCAGGAAACCTACGAGCAGTACTTC. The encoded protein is CASSFQETYEQYF.

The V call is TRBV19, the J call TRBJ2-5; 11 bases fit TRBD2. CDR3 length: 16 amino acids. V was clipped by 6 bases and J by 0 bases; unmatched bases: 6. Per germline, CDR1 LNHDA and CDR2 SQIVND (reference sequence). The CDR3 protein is CASRPGLAEYQETQYF. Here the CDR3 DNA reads TGTGCCAGTAGGCCGGGACTAGCGGAGTACCAAGAGACCCAGTACTTC.

The CDR3 here is CASSQEADSDGYTF. CDR3 coding DNA: TGTGCCAGCAGCCAAGAGGCCGACAGTGATGGCTACACCTTC. The rearrangement links TRBV3-1 (or the pseudogene TRBV3-2) to TRBJ1-2; maybe TRBD1 (5 bases). V lost 0 bases, J lost 6 bases, and 11 bases lay in between. The CDR3 has 14 amino acids. Germline V CDR1 and CDR2: LGHDT, YNNKEL (reference sequence).

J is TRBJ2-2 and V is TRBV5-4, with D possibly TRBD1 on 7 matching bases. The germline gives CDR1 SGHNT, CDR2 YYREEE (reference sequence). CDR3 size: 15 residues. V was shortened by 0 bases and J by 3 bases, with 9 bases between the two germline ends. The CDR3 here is CASSLARGDTGELFF. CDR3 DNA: TGTGCCAGCAGCTTGGCCAGGGGGGACACCGGGGAGCTGTTTTTT.

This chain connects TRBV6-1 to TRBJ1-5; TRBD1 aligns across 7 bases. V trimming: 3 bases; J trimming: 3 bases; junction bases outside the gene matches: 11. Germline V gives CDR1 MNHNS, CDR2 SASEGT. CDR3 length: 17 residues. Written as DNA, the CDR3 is TGTGCCAGCAGTGACCAACCATTGGGACAGTCCAATCAGCCCCAGCATTTT. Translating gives CASSDQPLGQSNQPQHF.

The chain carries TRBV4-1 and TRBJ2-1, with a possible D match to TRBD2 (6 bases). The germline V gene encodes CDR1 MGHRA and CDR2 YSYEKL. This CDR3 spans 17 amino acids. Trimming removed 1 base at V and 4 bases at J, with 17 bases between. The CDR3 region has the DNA TGCGCCAGCAGCCAAGGACTTGGCGGGGACCCTTACAATGAGCAGTTCTTC. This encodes CASSQGLGGDPYNEQFF.

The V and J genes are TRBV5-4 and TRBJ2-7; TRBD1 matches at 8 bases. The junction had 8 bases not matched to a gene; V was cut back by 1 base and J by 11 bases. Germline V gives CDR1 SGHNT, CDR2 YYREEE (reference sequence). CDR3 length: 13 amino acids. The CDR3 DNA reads TGTGCCAGCAGCTTGCAAAAGGGACAGGAAAAGTACTTC. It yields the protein CASSLQKGQEKYF.

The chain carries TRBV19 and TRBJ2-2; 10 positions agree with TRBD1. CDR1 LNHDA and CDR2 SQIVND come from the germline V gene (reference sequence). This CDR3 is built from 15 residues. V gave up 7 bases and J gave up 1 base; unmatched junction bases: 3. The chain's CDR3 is CASKGQGGNTGELFF. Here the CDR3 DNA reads TGTGCCAGTAAAGGACAGGGGGGGAACACCGGGGAGCTGTTTTTT. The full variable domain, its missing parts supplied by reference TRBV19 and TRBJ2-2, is DGGITQSPKYLFRKEGQNVTLSCEQNLNHDAMYWYRQDPGQGLRLIYYSQIVNDFQKGDIAEGYSVSREKKESFPLTVTSAQKNPTAFYLCASKGQGGNTGELFFGEGSRLTVL.

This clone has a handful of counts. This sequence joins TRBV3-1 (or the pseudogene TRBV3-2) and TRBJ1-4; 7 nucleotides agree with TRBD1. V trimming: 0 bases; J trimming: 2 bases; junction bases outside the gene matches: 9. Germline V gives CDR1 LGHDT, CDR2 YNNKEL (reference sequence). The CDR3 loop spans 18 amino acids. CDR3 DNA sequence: TGTGCCAGCAGCCAAGATCGAGGGGGCAGGACCACTAATGAAAAACTGTTTTTT. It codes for CASSQDRGGRTTNEKLFF.

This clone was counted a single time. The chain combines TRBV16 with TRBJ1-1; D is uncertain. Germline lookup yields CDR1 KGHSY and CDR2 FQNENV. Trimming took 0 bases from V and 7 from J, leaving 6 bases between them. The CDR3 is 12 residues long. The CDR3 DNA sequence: TGTGCCAGCAGCCAATCGGCAGTTGAAGCTTTCTTT. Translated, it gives CASSQSAVEAFF.

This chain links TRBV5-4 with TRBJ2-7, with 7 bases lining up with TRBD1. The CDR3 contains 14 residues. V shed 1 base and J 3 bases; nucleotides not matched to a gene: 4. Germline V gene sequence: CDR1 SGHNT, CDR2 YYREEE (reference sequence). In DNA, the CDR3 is TGTGCCAGCAGCTTGAGGGGGCCGATCTACGAGCAGTACTTC. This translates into CASSLRGPIYEQYF. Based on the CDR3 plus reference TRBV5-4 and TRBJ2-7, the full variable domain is ETGVTQSPTHLIKTRGQQVTLRCSSQSGHNTVSWYQQALGQGPQFIFQYYREEENGRGNFPPRFSGLQFPNYSSELNVNALELDDSALYLCASSLRGPIYEQYFGPGTRLTVT.

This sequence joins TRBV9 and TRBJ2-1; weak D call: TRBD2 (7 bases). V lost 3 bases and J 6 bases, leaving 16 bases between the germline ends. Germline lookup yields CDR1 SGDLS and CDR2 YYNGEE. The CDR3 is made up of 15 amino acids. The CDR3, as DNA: TGTGCCAGCAGCGCCCTAGGGGGGGCGGGCAATGAGCAGTTCTTC. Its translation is CASSALGGAGNEQFF.

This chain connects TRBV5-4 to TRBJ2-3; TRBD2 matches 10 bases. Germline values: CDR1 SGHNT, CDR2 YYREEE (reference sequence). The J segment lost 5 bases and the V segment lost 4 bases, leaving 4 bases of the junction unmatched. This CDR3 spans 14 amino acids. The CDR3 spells CASSLSGRQDTQYF. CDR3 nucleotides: TGTGCCAGCAGCCTTAGCGGGAGGCAAGATACGCAGTATTTT.

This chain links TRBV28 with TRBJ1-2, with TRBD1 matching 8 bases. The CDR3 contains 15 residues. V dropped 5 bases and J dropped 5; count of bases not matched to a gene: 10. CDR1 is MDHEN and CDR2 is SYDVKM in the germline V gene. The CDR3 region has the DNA TGTGCCAGCAGTGGCTCAGGGGGCACGCTATATGGCTACACCTTC. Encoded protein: CASSGSGGTLYGYTF.

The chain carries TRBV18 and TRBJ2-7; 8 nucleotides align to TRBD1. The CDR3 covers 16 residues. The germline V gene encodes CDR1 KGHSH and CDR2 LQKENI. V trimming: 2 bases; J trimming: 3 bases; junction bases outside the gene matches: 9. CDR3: CASSPDGGTGDYEQYF. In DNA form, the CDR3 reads TGTGCCAGCTCACCAGACGGTGGGACAGGCGACTACGAGCAGTACTTC.

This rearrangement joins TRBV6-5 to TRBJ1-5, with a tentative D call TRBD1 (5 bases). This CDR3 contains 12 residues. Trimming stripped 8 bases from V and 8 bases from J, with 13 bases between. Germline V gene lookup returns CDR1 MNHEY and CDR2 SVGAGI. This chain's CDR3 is CASRRGGEPQHF. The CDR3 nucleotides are TGTGCCAGCCGAAGGGGCGGTGAGCCCCAGCATTTT.

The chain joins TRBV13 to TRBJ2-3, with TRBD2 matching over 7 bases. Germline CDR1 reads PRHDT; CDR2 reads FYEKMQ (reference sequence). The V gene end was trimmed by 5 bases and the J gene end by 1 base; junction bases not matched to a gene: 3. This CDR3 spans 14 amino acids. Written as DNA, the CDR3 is TGTGCCAGCAGCCTGGGGAGGGGCACAGATACGCAGTATTTT. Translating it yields CASSLGRGTDTQYF.

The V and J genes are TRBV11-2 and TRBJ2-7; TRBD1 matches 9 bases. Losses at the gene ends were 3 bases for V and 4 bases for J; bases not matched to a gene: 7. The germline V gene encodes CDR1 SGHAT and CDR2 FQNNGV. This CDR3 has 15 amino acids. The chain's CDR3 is CASSFVQGAGYEQYF. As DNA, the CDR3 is TGTGCCAGCAGCTTTGTACAGGGGGCAGGGTACGAGCAGTACTTC. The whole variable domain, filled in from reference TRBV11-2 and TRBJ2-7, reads EAGVAQSPRYKIIEKRQSVAFWCNPISGHATLYWYQQILGQGPKLLIQFQNNGVVDDSQLPKDRFSAERLKGVDSTLKIQPAKLEDSAVYLCASSFVQGAGYEQYFGPGTRLTVT.